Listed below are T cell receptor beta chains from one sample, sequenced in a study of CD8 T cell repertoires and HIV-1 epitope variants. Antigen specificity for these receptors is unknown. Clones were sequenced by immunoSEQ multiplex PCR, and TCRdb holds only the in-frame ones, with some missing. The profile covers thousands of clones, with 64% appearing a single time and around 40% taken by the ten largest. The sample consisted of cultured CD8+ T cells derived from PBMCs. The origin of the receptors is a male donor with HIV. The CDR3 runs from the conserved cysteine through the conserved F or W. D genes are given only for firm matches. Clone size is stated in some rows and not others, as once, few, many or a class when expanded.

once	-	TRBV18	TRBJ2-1	CASSLGQNNEQFF
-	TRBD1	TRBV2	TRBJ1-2	CASSLGQGLLGYTF
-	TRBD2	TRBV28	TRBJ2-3	CASSLLAGDYVSTDTQYF
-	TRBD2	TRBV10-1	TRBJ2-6	CARMGLAGAGANVLTF
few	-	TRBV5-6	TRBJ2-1	CASSLAGESSYNEQFF
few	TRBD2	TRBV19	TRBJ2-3	CASSIVAGAVDTQYF
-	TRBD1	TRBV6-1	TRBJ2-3	CASSAFDRADQGPFTDTQYF
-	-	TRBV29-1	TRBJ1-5	CSVAFAGTYGTNQPQHF
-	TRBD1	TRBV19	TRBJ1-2	CASTSTGGAAYGYTF
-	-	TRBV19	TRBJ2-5	CASSMGGAETQYF
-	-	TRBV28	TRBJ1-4	CASSFQGSVNEKLFF
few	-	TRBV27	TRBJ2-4	CASSPGLRGKNIQYF
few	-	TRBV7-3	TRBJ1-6	CASSLTRQDLGSPLHF
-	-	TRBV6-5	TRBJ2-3	CATAQGGGTDTQYF
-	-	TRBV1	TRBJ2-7	CTSSHSLRYEQYF
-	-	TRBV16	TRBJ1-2	CASSQKSNYGYTF
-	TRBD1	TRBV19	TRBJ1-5	CASSINEGAFQPQHF
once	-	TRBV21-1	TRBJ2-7	CASSKRFIGAGRPSYEQYF
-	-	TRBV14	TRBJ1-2	CASSQSTVGYTF
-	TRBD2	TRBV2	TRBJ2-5	CASRERLAGQETQYF
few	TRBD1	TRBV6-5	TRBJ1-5	CASRDTGVSNQPQHF
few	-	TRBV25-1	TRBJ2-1	CASSRLGEQFF
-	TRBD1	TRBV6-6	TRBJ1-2	CASSYSGQGGGEGYTF
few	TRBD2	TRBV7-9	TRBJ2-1	CASSLAGVHYNEQFF
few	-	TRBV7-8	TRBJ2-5	CASSDGQPQETQYF
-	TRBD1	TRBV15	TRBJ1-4	CATSSYWRRGQRTNEKLFF
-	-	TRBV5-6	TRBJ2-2	CASSPEMNTGELFF
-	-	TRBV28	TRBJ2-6	CASSFTSGANVLTF
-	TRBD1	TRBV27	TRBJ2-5	CASSPRGLETQYF
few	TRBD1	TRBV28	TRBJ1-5	CASTGDRGDQPQHF
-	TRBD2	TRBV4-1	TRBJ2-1	CASSQLAGAHNEQFF
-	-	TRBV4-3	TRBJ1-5	CASSQDRYSNQPQHF
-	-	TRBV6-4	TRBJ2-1	CASSGEISYNEQFF
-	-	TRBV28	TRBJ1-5	CASSSSTGSNQPQHF
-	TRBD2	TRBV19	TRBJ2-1	CASSDPRREESDEQFF
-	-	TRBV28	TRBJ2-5	CASSLFVGAGETQYF
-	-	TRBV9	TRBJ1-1	CASSVVDIGTEAFF
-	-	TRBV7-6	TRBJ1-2	CASKSRKTYGYTF
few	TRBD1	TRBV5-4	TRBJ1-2	CASSLGQGDGYTF
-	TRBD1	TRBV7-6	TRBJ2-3	CASSLDRQGGDTQYF
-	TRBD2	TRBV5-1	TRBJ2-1	CASSVGLAGAEEQFF
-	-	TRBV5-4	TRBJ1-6	CASSLALPGLSPLHF
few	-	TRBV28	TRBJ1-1	CASSSSGPEAFF
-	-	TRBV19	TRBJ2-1	CASSIALRNEQFF
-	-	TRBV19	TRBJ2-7	CASSIGARAYEQYF
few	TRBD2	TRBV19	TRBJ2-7	CASSTHAGLAESSYEQYF
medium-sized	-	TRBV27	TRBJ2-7	CASSPARTYEQYF
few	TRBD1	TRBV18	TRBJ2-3	CASSPLGGSTTDTQYF
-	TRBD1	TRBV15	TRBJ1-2	CATSRDSGGAQDGYTF
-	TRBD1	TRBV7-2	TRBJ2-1	CASSVTGQGGHNEQFF
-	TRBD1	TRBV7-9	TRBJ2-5	CASSPLPGQGEETQYF
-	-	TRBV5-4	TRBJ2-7	CASSPGTHTSPRNEQYF
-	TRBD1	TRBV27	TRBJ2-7	CASRWDDRDYEQYF